Each of the 17 T cell receptor beta chains below was sequenced from the same sample in a study of blood T cell repertoires in COVID-19. Sequenced by immunoSEQ multiplex PCR; TCRdb stores in-frame clones only, minus some. In the table there are tens of thousands of clones, roughly 73% of which are singletons. Material for sequencing was peripheral blood. All receptors derive from a man older than 75 with acute or convalescent COVID-19.

The CDR3 nucleotides are TGTGCCTGGAGTACCTCCAGGGGTACTAATGAAAAACTGTTTTTT. It encodes CAWSTSRGTNEKLFF. This rearrangement joins TRBV30 to TRBJ1-4; possible D gene TRBD1, 6 bases. There are 15 residues in the CDR3. Germline CDR1 reads GTSNPN; CDR2 reads SVGIG (reference sequence). V shed 2 bases and J shed 2 bases, with 12 bases lying between them.

The V and J genes are TRBV23-1 and TRBJ2-1; 11 bases are shared with TRBD1. TRBV23-1 is reported as an ORF; its role is uncertain. With 6 bases clipped from V and 8 bases from J, the junction kept 6 bases outside the gene matches. The CDR3 totals 14 residues. CDR3: CASRRTGGLDEQFF. The CDR3 region has the DNA TGCGCCAGCAGGCGGACAGGGGGCTTGGATGAGCAGTTCTTC.

This chain links TRBV7-9 with TRBJ2-1, with TRBD2 identical over 10 bases. CDR1 is SEHNR, CDR2 FQNEAQ, per germline (reference sequence). The CDR3 has 16 amino acids. V lost 3 bases and J lost 9; bases outside the gene matches: 11. CDR3 amino acids: CASSFFSSGRASEQFF. The CDR3 bases are TGTGCCAGCAGCTTCTTCTCCAGCGGGAGGGCAAGTGAGCAGTTCTTC.

The chain combines TRBV29-1 with TRBJ1-2; tentatively, D is TRBD1 (5 bases). The CDR3 contains 15 residues. V shed 6 bases and J shed 4 bases, with 21 bases lying between them. The germline V gene has CDR1 SQVTM and CDR2 ANQGSEA. The CDR3 protein is CSVAGGGLNPYGYTF. In DNA, the CDR3 is TGCAGCGTGGCCGGGGGAGGGCTCAATCCCTATGGCTACACCTTC.

The J gene is TRBJ2-6, the V gene TRBV15; 10 bases map to TRBD2. Germline-derived CDR1 and CDR2 are LNHNV and YYDKDF (reference sequence). CDR3 size: 19 residues. J lost 3 bases, V lost 2 bases, and 10 bases had no gene match. The CDR3 is CATSRRTSGQGRGANVLTF. CDR3 nucleotide sequence: TGTGCCACCAGCAGACGGACTAGCGGCCAAGGGCGTGGGGCCAACGTCCTGACTTTC. The full variable domain, with the rest looked up from reference TRBV15 and TRBJ2-6, is DAMVIQNPRYQVTQFGKPVTLSCSQTLNHNVMYWYQQKSSQAPKLLFHYYDKDFNNEADTPDNFQSRRPNTSFCFLDIRSPGLGDTAMYLCATSRRTSGQGRGANVLTFGAGSRLTVL.

This chain links TRBV5-4 with TRBJ2-2; 16 nucleotides align to TRBD2. The CDR3 loop spans 18 amino acids. Trimming cost V 4 bases and J 5 bases; bases outside gene matches: 8. CDR1 and CDR2 (germline): SGHNT, YYREEE (reference sequence). Written as DNA, the CDR3 is TGTGCCAGCAGCGGGGGACTAGCGGGAGGGCCCTCTACCGGGGAGCTGTTTTTT. Translation gives CASSGGLAGGPSTGELFF. Using reference TRBV5-4 and TRBJ2-2 for the parts outside the CDR3, the full variable domain is ETGVTQSPTHLIKTRGQQVTLRCSSQSGHNTVSWYQQALGQGPQFIFQYYREEENGRGNFPPRFSGLQFPNYSSELNVNALELDDSALYLCASSGGLAGGPSTGELFFGEGSRLTVL.

The CDR3 nucleotides read TGCGCCAGCAGCTTGACCGGACAGGGTGAGATGAACACTGAAGCTTTCTTT. Translated: CASSLTGQGEMNTEAFF. The chain has TRBV5-1 and TRBJ1-1; 8 nucleotides line up with TRBD1. Trimming cost V 1 base and J 0 bases; bases outside gene matches: 8. CDR1 and CDR2 from the germline V gene are SGHRS and YFSETQ. The CDR3 has 17 amino acids.

This clone appeared a few times. The germline gene is not matched at one end of the junction; a read error may be the cause. The chain combines TRBV15 with TRBJ2-2, with 16 bases fitting TRBD2. The CDR3 is 19 amino acids. CDR1 and CDR2 (germline): LNHNV, YYDKDF (reference sequence). The CDR3 region is CAISSGLAGGPGRTGELFF. Written as DNA, the CDR3 is TGTGCCATCAGCTCGGGACTAGCGGGAGGGCCGGGGAGAACCGGGGAGCTGTTTTTT.

The J gene is TRBJ1-2, the V gene TRBV27; D uncertain. The germline CDR1 and CDR2 sequences are MNHEY and SMNVEV (reference sequence). Trimming stripped 2 bases from V and 4 bases from J, with 8 bases between. CDR3 size: 13 residues. This CDR3 reads CASSLPGGYGYTF. The CDR3 DNA reads TGTGCCAGCAGTTTACCTGGCGGCTATGGCTACACCTTC.

The V call is TRBV3-1 (or the pseudogene TRBV3-2), the J call TRBJ2-1; TRBD2 matches at 11 bases. Germline CDR1 is LGHDT and CDR2 is YNNKEL (reference sequence). Trimming cost V 1 base and J 1 base; bases outside gene matches: 6. CDR3 length: 18 residues. DNA for the CDR3: TGTGCCAGCAGCCAAGCTCTCCTAGCGGGAGGATCCTACAATGAGCAGTTCTTC. Its translation is CASSQALLAGGSYNEQFF.

The rearrangement links TRBV2 to TRBJ2-1, with TRBD1 as a possible D gene (5 bases). This CDR3 contains 15 residues. From germline, CDR1 is SNHLY and CDR2 FYNNEI. V was clipped by 5 bases and J by 9 bases, with 20 bases between them. Written as DNA, the CDR3 is TGTGCCAGCAGTAAAACATTCCCCGCGCAGGGTGAGCAGTTCTTC. This encodes CASSKTFPAQGEQFF.

The V gene is TRBV3-1 (or the pseudogene TRBV3-2), the J gene TRBJ1-2; 8 nucleotides agree with TRBD1. The CDR3 consists of 14 residues. CDR1 and CDR2 from the germline V gene are LGHDT and YNNKEL (reference sequence). V was clipped by 6 bases and J by 1 base; unmatched bases: 4. The CDR3 DNA follows: TGTGCCAGCAGTCCGGACAGGGTTAACTATGGCTACACCTTC. Its translation: CASSPDRVNYGYTF.

This chain uses TRBV11-1 with TRBJ2-7; 11 positions match TRBD1. Germline CDR1 is SGHAT and CDR2 is FQDESV (reference sequence). With 4 bases clipped from V and 7 bases from J, the junction kept 9 bases outside the gene matches. This CDR3 region has 15 residues. CDR3 nucleotides: TGTGCCAGCAGCTCCCCCGGGACAGGGGGGCGGGAGCAGTACTTC. It translates to CASSSPGTGGREQYF.

This clone was detected only a few times. This chain joins TRBV2 and TRBJ2-1, with 8 positions matching TRBD2. Germline V gives CDR1 SNHLY, CDR2 FYNNEI. The CDR3 spans 14 residues. Unmatched junction bases numbered 4, after V lost 6 bases and J lost 3 bases. CDR3 loop: CASRPGGYYNEQFF. DNA for the CDR3: TGTGCCAGCAGGCCGGGAGGGTACTACAATGAGCAGTTCTTC.

The J gene is TRBJ2-7, the V gene TRBV7-9; TRBD1 agrees at 7 bases. Germline assignment: CDR1 SEHNR and CDR2 FQNEAQ (reference sequence). The J segment lost 2 bases and the V segment lost 6 bases, leaving 4 bases of the junction unmatched. This CDR3 has 13 amino acids. In nucleotides, the CDR3 is TGTGCCAGCAGTCTAGGGGGCCCCTACGAGCAGTACTTC. Its protein product is CASSLGGPYEQYF.

The chain has TRBV28 and TRBJ1-5, with D perhaps TRBD1 (5 bases). Trimming took 7 bases from V and 10 from J, leaving 20 bases between them. The germline CDR1 and CDR2 sequences are MDHEN and SYDVKM. The CDR3 has 14 residues. The CDR3 reads CASKSSGGGFPQHF. The CDR3 nucleotides are TGTGCCAGCAAGTCATCCGGGGGAGGATTTCCCCAGCATTTT.

The rearrangement uses TRBV29-1 and TRBJ2-7; the match to TRBD2 covers 12 bases. This CDR3 has 13 residues. Germline V gene data show CDR1 as SQVTM and CDR2 as ANQGSEA. V lost 6 bases and J lost 2; bases outside the gene matches: 2. In DNA form, the CDR3 reads TGCAGCGTGCGGACTAGCGGGACCTACGAGCAGTACTTC. Amino acid sequence: CSVRTSGTYEQYF.